Described below is a single T cell receptor (beta chain) sequence and its context. This sample is drawn from a study of blood T cell repertoires in COVID-19. The V end lost 2 bases, the J end lost 5 bases, and 13 bases lay between the germline ends. The CDR3 sequence is 14 residues long. CDR1 SGHTS and CDR2 YDEGEE come from the germline V gene. Original processing notes: Reference gene primers were amplified, and this amplification served to estimate nucleated cell counts. Sequencing used immunoSEQ multiplex PCR; TCRdb keeps in-frame clones, though not all of them. V and J calls and clone size follow that table, whereas D and trimming were derived from the DNA. Of around 300,000 clones in the sample, more than 80% were seen once.

This chain links TRBV5-8 with TRBJ2-5, with D maybe TRBD1 (7 bases). The receptor was derived from a young woman who had recovered from COVID-19. The sample taken for sequencing was PBMCs or T cells enriched from blood (not recorded which). This CDR3 is CASSLQGTWETQYF. In nucleotides, the CDR3 is TGTGCCAGCAGCTTACAGGGGACTTGGGAGACCCAGTACTTC. Full variable domain (missing parts from reference TRBV5-8 and TRBJ2-5): EAGVTQSPTHLIKTRGQQATLRCSPISGHTSVYWYQQALGLGLQFLLWYDEGEERNRGNFPPRFSGRQFPNYSSELNVNALELEDSALYLCASSLQGTWETQYFGPGTRLLVL.